This TCR beta chain was sequenced for a study of blood T cell repertoires in COVID-19. Overall study context: COVID-19 samples from acute and convalescent phases originated in the United States, Italy and Spain. T cells, B-cell-depleted T cells, or PBMCs supplied cDNA or gDNA.

The CDR3 is 13 residues long. Germline V gives CDR1 MNHEY, CDR2 SMNVEV (reference sequence). Trimming stripped 5 bases from V and 3 bases from J, with 11 bases between. Per the authors' pipeline: Counts of nucleated cells, estimated from reference gene primer amplification, were obtained. Generated by immunoSEQ multiplex PCR, the TCRdb table keeps only in-frame clones and is missing some. The D gene and trimming were derived from the DNA, and the V and J assignments and clone size from that table. The table lists about 39,000 clones, roughly 80% of them singletons, with about 9.1% in the top ten. The rearrangement links TRBV27 to TRBJ2-7, with D possibly matching TRBD2 (6 bases). Sequences were obtained from peripheral blood. The receptor was isolated from a man aged 55-75 years in a cohort sampled during active COVID-19. The CDR3 nucleotides read TGTGCCAGCAGTCGACGGGAGCTCTACGAGCAGTACTTC. Its protein product is CASSRRELYEQYF.